This T cell receptor (beta chain) was sequenced during a study of T cell responses to AZD1222 COVID-19 vaccine. Overall study results and limits: Repertoires were obtained only post-peak T cell response.

Trimming took 5 bases from V and 4 from J; bases not matched to a gene: 7. The CDR3 is 16 amino acids. Germline-derived CDR1 and CDR2 are SGHNT and YENEEA. Generated by immunoSEQ multiplex PCR, the TCRdb table keeps only in-frame clones and is missing some. This repertoire shows 80,000 to 85,000 clones, approximately 90% found once; its top ten account for about 8%. This clone was seen only once. Its matching antigen is unknown. Second-dose intervals of approximately 4 or approximately 12 weeks were pooled. Sequenced here: peripheral blood, sampled 28 days after the second AZD1222 dose. The chain uses TRBV11-3 and TRBJ2-5; TRBD2 agrees at 13 bases. The source is an adult who received the AZD1222 COVID-19 vaccine. The CDR3 sequence: CASSPLAGGRIETQYF. For the CDR3, the DNA is TGTGCCAGCAGCCCACTAGCGGGAGGGAGGATAGAGACCCAGTACTTC.